The clone carrying this T cell receptor (beta chain) was observed many times. The time point here: newly diagnosed GD, antithyroid drugs for less than 3 months. There was RNA extracted from PBMCs, and the TCR library was made from it. This record comes from a study of regulatory T cells in long-lasting Graves disease. Building the TCR beta libraries relied on iRepertoire HTBI primers, and CDR3 regions underwent Arm-PCR. TCRdb redid the calling of the multiplex PCR reads with MiXCR, one entry per CDR3 protein. The sample lists about 610,000 distinct CDR3 sequences, 16% occurring once. CDR1 and CDR2 from the germline V gene are MDHEN and SYDVKM. V lost 11 bases and J lost 3, with 11 bases in between. The CDR3 runs to 13 residues. This same sample was also taken into another study, of T cells in Graves' hyperthyroidism and ophthalmopathy.

The starting material was peripheral blood mononuclear cells (PBMCs), obtained at new diagnosis, from a patient treated with antithyroid drugs. The chain joins TRBV28 to TRBJ2-6, with D hard to call. This TCR was sampled from a man between 18 and 35 years old with Graves disease. CDR3 loop: CAGLLNGANVLTF. CDR3 DNA: TGTGCCGGCCTCCTGAATGGGGCCAACGTCCTGACTTTC.